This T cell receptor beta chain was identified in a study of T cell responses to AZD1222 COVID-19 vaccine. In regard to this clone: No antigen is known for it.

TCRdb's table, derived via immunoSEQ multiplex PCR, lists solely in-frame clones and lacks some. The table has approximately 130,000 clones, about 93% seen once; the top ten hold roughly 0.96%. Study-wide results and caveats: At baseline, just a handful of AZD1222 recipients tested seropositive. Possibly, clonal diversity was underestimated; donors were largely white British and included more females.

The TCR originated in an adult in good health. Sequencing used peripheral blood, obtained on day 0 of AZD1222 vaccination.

CDR3 sequence reads: CASSPEGTGVLGANEKLFF. In DNA form, the CDR3 reads TGTGCCAGCTCACCCGAAGGAACAGGGGTCTTAGGGGCTAATGAAAAACTGTTTTTT. The chain carries TRBV18 and TRBJ1-4; 7 nucleotides align to TRBD1. The germline CDR1 and CDR2 sequences are KGHSH and LQKENI. The CDR3 length is 19 residues. V lost 3 bases, J lost 3 bases, and 16 bases stayed unmatched.